Described below is a single T cell receptor (beta chain) sequence and its context. Data came from immunoSEQ multiplex PCR; TCRdb stores just in-frame clones and leaves some out. The data show some 200,000 clones, less than 90% seen once. This entry is derived from a study of blood T cell repertoires in COVID-19. The clonotype comes from a woman aged 55-70 years with COVID-19, enrolled during active disease. The sample was peripheral blood.

The CDR3: CASSPDGQEFYEQYF. CDR3 bases: TGCGCCAGCAGCCCCGACGGACAGGAATTCTACGAGCAGTACTTC. The V and J genes are TRBV5-1 and TRBJ2-7; 7 positions agree with TRBD1. Trimming at V came to 4 bases and at J to 3 bases, leaving 10 bases not matched to a gene. Germline V gene lookup returns CDR1 SGHRS and CDR2 YFSETQ. The CDR3 loop spans 15 amino acids. Drawing the rest from reference TRBV5-1 and TRBJ2-7, the complete variable domain is KAGVTQTPRYLIKTRGQQVTLSCSPISGHRSVSWYQQTPGQGLQFLFEYFSETQRNKGNFPGRFSGRQFSNSRSEMNVSTLELGDSALYLCASSPDGQEFYEQYFGPGTRLTVT.